The following is a T cell receptor (beta chain) sequence with its context. This entry comes from a study of shared clonotypes between healthy human individuals. Original methodology: Sequence data from immunoSEQ were junction-only and lacked quality scores; consequently, filtering differed. Using immunoSEQ multiplex PCR, the repertoire was profiled, and TCRdb retains in-frame clones only, with some absent. V, J and clone size are taken as reported in that table, and D and trimming were inferred from the DNA itself. This table holds millions of clones, approximately 95% found once. The CDR3 spans 14 residues. CD8 cells classed as naive were CD45RO-negative and positively selected for CCR7, excluding terminally differentiated effector memory CD45RA+ cells.

The sequenced sample consisted of naive CD8+ T cells sorted from blood. The receptor's source is a man between 18 and 29 years old in good health. This chain connects TRBV21-1 to TRBJ2-5; TRBD2, the D gene given by the table, was not confirmed from the DNA. TRBV21-1 is tagged as a pseudogene. CDR3 amino acids: CASSRSLIGETQYF. The CDR3 bases are TGTGCCAGCAGCAGATCGCTAATCGGAGAGACCCAGTACTTC.